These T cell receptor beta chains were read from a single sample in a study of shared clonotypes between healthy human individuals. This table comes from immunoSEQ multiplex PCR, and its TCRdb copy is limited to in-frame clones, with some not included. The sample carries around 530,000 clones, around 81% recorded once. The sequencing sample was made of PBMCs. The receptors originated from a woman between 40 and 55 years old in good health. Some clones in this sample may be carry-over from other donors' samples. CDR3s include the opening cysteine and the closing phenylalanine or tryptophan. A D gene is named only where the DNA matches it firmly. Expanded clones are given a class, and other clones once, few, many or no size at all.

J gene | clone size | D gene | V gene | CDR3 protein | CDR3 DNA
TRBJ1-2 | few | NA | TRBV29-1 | CSYREIGFGYTF | TGCAGCTACAGGGAGATAGGTTTTGGCTACACCTTC
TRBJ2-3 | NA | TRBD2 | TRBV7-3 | CASSKGTSGRGTDTQYF | TGTGCCAGCAGCAAAGGGACTAGCGGGAGAGGCACAGATACGCAGTATTTT
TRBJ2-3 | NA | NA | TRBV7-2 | CASSPKGRYPDTQYF | TGTGCCAGCAGCCCTAAGGGACGTTATCCAGATACGCAGTATTTT
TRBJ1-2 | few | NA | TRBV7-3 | CASSPGRDYGYTF | TGTGCCAGCAGCCCGGGCAGGGATTATGGCTACACCTTC
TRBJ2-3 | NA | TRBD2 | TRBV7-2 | CASSSGLAGGRDTQYF | TGTGCCAGCAGCTCGGGACTAGCGGGAGGGAGGGATACGCAGTATTTT
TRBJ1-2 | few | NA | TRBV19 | CASSSRQEVYGYTF | TGTGCCAGTAGTAGCCGCCAGGAGGTCTATGGCTACACCTTC
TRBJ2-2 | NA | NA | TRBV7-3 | CASSLSTGHGELFF | TGTGCCAGCAGCTTATCTACAGGGCACGGGGAGCTGTTTTTT
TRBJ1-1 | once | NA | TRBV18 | CASSPPSRVDTEAFF | TGTGCAAGCTCACCACCAAGTCGGGTCGACACTGAAGCTTTCTTT
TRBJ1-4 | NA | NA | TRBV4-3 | CASSQGQRDNEKLFF | TGCGCCAGCAGCCAAGGGCAGCGAGACAATGAAAAACTGTTTTTT
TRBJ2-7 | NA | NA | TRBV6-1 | CASRGGSYEQYF | TGTGCCAGCAGGGGTGGGTCGTACGAGCAGTACTTC
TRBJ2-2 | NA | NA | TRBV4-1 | CASSQRDGVYTGELFF | TGCGCCAGCAGCCAGCGGGACGGGGTCTATACCGGGGAGCTGTTTTTT
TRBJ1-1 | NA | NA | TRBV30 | CAWSVLRGYTEAFF | TGTGCCTGGAGTGTACTCCGGGGTTACACTGAAGCTTTCTTT
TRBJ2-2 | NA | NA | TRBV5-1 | CASSRGLGADTGELFF | TGCGCCAGCAGTCGTGGATTGGGGGCCGACACCGGGGAGCTGTTTTTT
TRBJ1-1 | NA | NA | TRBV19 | CARLGGRNTEAFF | TGTGCCAGGCTAGGGGGGAGGAACACTGAAGCTTTCTTT
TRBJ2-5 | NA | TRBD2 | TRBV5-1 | CASSASGSSGGETQYF | TGCGCCAGCAGCGCTAGCGGGAGTAGCGGCGGGGAGACCCAGTACTTC
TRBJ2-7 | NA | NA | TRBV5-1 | CASSLSGQGYEQYF | TGCGCCAGCAGCTTGTCTGGGCAGGGCTACGAGCAGTACTTC
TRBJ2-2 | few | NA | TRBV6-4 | CASSVGDTGELFF | TGTGCCAGCAGTGTTGGGGACACCGGGGAGCTGTTTTTT
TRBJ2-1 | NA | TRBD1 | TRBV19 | CASRLGTALRNEQFF | TGTGCCAGTAGGCTGGGGACAGCTCTCAGGAATGAGCAGTTCTTC
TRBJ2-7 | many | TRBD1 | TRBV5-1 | CASSWTGGNYEQYF | TGCGCCAGCAGCTGGACAGGGGGGAACTACGAGCAGTACTTC
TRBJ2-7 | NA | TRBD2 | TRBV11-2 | CASSPRTSGWGYEQYF | TGTGCCAGCAGCCCAAGGACTAGCGGTTGGGGCTACGAGCAGTACTTC
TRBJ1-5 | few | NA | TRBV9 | CASSPLRLGNQPQHF | TGTGCCAGCAGCCCACTCCGGTTGGGCAATCAGCCCCAGCATTTT
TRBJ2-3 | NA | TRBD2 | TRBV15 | CATSPSGDTQYF | TGTGCCACCAGCCCTAGCGGTGATACGCAGTATTTT
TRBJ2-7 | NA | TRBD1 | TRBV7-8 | CASNLRGGQGAGLYEQYF | TGTGCCAGCAACCTTAGGGGAGGACAGGGGGCGGGGCTCTACGAGCAGTACTTC